The 21 T cell receptor beta chains reported below all come from one sample, sequenced in a study of CD8 T cells in ankylosing spondylitis. Study-wide results and caveats: Among TCR beta sequences, a motif of about 8 highly homologous variants appeared characteristic of ankylosing spondylitis blood.

The antigens of these receptors remain unknown. TCRdb called the 5' RACE reads again in MiXCR, with one record for every CDR3 protein. The sample has 500,000 to 550,000 distinct CDR3 sequences; about an eighth are singletons. What was sequenced was blood, either unsorted or a sorted T cell fraction (not recorded which). The origin of the receptors is a male donor with ankylosing spondylitis.

The chain combines TRBV2 with TRBJ1-5; D remains unclear. The CDR3 totals 12 residues. The germline CDR1 and CDR2 sequences are SNHLY and FYNNEI. V was shortened by 4 bases and J by 4 bases, with 5 bases between the two germline ends. In nucleotides, the CDR3 is TGTGCCAGCAGTGCAACGAATCAGCCCCAGCATTTT. Translation: CASSATNQPQHF.

The chain employs TRBV7-9 and TRBJ2-7, with D perhaps matching TRBD1 (6 bases). In germline, CDR1 is SEHNR, CDR2 FQNEAQ (reference sequence). The CDR3 runs to 14 residues. V shed 3 bases and J shed 2 bases, with 11 bases lying between them. CDR3: CASSFTGFPYEQYF. The CDR3 nucleotides read TGTGCCAGCAGCTTTACAGGGTTTCCCTACGAGCAGTACTTC.

The chain combines TRBV20-1 with TRBJ1-5; no clear D. Trimming took 5 bases from V and 0 from J, leaving 23 bases between them. This CDR3 comprises 18 residues. CDR1 and CDR2 from the germline V gene are DFQATT and SNEGSKA (reference sequence). The CDR3 is CSAEEFGESKNSNQPQHF. CDR3 sequence (DNA): TGCAGTGCTGAGGAATTTGGGGAGAGCAAAAATAGCAATCAGCCCCAGCATTTT.

Many counts were recorded for this clonotype. This sequence joins TRBV5-1 and TRBJ2-3; 9 bases fit TRBD1. The CDR3 totals 16 residues. Unmatched junction bases numbered 10, after V lost 4 bases and J lost 4 bases. CDR1 and CDR2 from the germline V gene are SGHRS and YFSETQ. The CDR3 loop reads CASSPRDREYADTQYF. In DNA, the CDR3 is TGCGCCAGCAGCCCCCGGGACAGGGAATATGCAGATACGCAGTATTTT.

The chain carries TRBV5-1 and TRBJ2-3; no clear D gene. The CDR3 is 14 residues long. Deletions cut 6 bases from V and 0 bases from J, with 11 bases between. Germline V gives CDR1 SGHRS, CDR2 YFSETQ. CDR3 amino acids: CASMRTPSTDTQYF. The CDR3 coding sequence is TGCGCCAGCATGAGAACCCCTAGCACAGATACGCAGTATTTT.

The table lists this clonotype with many counts. The chain couples TRBV20-1 to TRBJ2-1; D gene ambiguous. In germline, CDR1 is DFQATT, CDR2 SNEGSKA (reference sequence). V lost 3 bases and J 8 bases, leaving 8 bases between the germline ends. This CDR3 spans 11 amino acids. The CDR3 spells CSASKPDEQFF. CDR3 bases: TGCAGTGCTAGTAAACCGGATGAGCAGTTCTTC.

This clonotype was counted between two and nine times. The rearrangement links TRBV5-1 to TRBJ2-6; unclear D gene. Germline V gene sequence: CDR1 SGHRS, CDR2 YFSETQ. Trimming removed 3 bases at V and 0 bases at J, with 19 bases between. The CDR3 runs 19 residues. CDR3 nucleotides: TGCGCCAGCAGCTCCGACGGATTGACAATAAGCTCTGGGGCCAACGTCCTGACTTTC. Its translation is CASSSDGLTISSGANVLTF.

The sample holds many counts of this clonotype. The chain recombines TRBV4-2 with TRBJ2-3; 8 positions match TRBD2. The ends lost 0 bases at V and 6 bases at J; junction bases unmatched: 11. Germline CDR1 LGHNA, CDR2 YNFKEQ. The CDR3 has 17 amino acids. CDR3 amino acids: CASSQDVQREIVDTQYF. DNA for the CDR3: TGTGCCAGCAGCCAAGATGTTCAGCGGGAGATTGTGGATACGCAGTATTTT.

This clonotype was seen only a few times. The chain employs TRBV11-3 and TRBJ2-3; D is possibly TRBD2 (5 bases). The CDR3 consists of 14 residues. Trimming cost V 0 bases and J 7 bases, with 11 bases left between them. Looked up from germline, CDR1 is SGHNT and CDR2 is YENEEA. The CDR3 spells CASSLDPSRYTQYF. Here the CDR3 DNA reads TGTGCCAGCAGCTTAGATCCTAGCCGCTATACGCAGTATTTT.

Many counts were recorded for this clonotype. The genes are TRBV29-1 and TRBJ1-1; D remains ambiguous. Trimming left V 5 bases short and J 6 bases short, with 13 bases between. This CDR3 has 12 residues. Germline assignment: CDR1 SQVTM and CDR2 ANQGSEA. CDR3 coding DNA: TGCAGCGTTTGTCGTTCAAACGCTGAAGCTTTCTTT. Its protein product is CSVCRSNAEAFF.

The genes are TRBV25-1 and TRBJ2-2; TRBD1 might be the D (6 bases). The CDR3 has 15 residues. Germline V gene sequence: CDR1 MGHDK, CDR2 SYGVNS. Trimming removed 7 bases from V and 7 bases from J, with 19 bases in between. The CDR3: CASTNTSWGHGELFF. The CDR3 DNA reads TGTGCCAGCACCAATACGTCGTGGGGGCACGGGGAGCTGTTTTTT.

V is TRBV24-1 and J is TRBJ2-1; 7 bases agree with TRBD2. Germline V gives CDR1 KGHDR, CDR2 SFDVKD. Trimming removed 2 bases from V and 3 bases from J; junction bases left unmatched: 18. This CDR3 has 20 amino acids. The CDR3 sequence is CATSDSPGRPLAGVYNEQFF. The CDR3 DNA reads as TGTGCCACCAGTGATTCCCCGGGACGTCCACTTGCGGGAGTCTACAATGAGCAGTTCTTC.

There are a few counts of this clonotype. J is TRBJ2-7 and V is TRBV27; D gene uncertain. V lost 0 bases and J 2 bases, leaving 5 bases between the germline ends. The germline CDR1 and CDR2 sequences are MNHEY and SMNVEV (reference sequence). This CDR3 region has 13 residues. The CDR3 sequence: CASSLSPAYEQYV. The CDR3 DNA reads TGTGCCAGCAGTTTATCCCCAGCCTACGAGCAGTACGTC.

The rearrangement uses TRBV20-1 and TRBJ2-1; D not certain. The CDR3 extends over 14 amino acids. Germline V lookup: CDR1 DFQATT, CDR2 SNEGSKA (reference sequence). The V end was cut by 8 bases, the J end by 0 bases, with 14 bases between. CDR3 nucleotide sequence: TGCAGTCCCACCGGGCAGATCTCCTACAATGAGCAGTTCTTC. Protein product: CSPTGQISYNEQFF.

The V and J genes are TRBV7-2 and TRBJ2-3; 7 bases fit TRBD1. The CDR3 is 14 residues long. V dropped 7 bases and J dropped 5; count of bases not matched to a gene: 9. Germline V gene lookup returns CDR1 SGHTA and CDR2 FQGNSA. CDR3: CASTQRGQVDTQYF. The CDR3 DNA sequence: TGTGCCAGCACCCAAAGGGGGCAGGTAGATACGCAGTATTTT.

The chain employs TRBV19 and TRBJ2-5; D is possibly TRBD1 (5 bases). Trimming took 0 bases from V and 4 from J, leaving 15 bases between them. The CDR3 sequence is 16 residues long. Germline V gene data show CDR1 as LNHDA and CDR2 as SQIVND (reference sequence). The CDR3 region is CASSIDRLETGETQYF. CDR3 DNA sequence: TGTGCCAGTAGTATAGATCGTCTCGAAACAGGAGAGACCCAGTACTTC.

This chain connects TRBV5-1 to TRBJ2-2, with a possible D match to TRBD1 (6 bases). Germline V gene lookup returns CDR1 SGHRS and CDR2 YFSETQ. This CDR3 has 15 amino acids. Trimming removed 4 bases from V and 1 base from J, with 11 bases in between. The CDR3 DNA sequence: TGCGCCAGCAGCCAAGGGACATTGAACACCGGGGAGCTGTTTTTT. This codes for CASSQGTLNTGELFF.

This clonotype has a handful of counts. The chain combines TRBV7-2 with TRBJ2-1; D is unresolved. The CDR3 consists of 18 residues. Per germline, CDR1 SGHTA and CDR2 FQGNSA. V was pared by 0 bases and J by 6 bases, with 21 bases between. CDR3 coding DNA: TGTGCCAGCAGCTTAGCGCCCGCAGTGGGGTTACAATTCAATGAGCAGTTCTTC. Its protein is CASSLAPAVGLQFNEQFF.

V usage is TRBV4-1 and J usage is TRBJ2-4, with D hard to call. This CDR3 is built from 16 residues. Germline V gene data show CDR1 as MGHRA and CDR2 as YSYEKL. V was shortened by 0 bases and J by 1 base, with 10 bases between the two germline ends. CDR3 in DNA: TGCGCCAGCAGCCAAGACCCGAGTGGGGCCAAAAACATTCAGTACTTC. This gives the protein CASSQDPSGAKNIQYF.

The J gene is TRBJ1-6, the V gene TRBV10-2; possible D gene TRBD1, 5 bases. Germline V gives CDR1 WSHSY, CDR2 SAAADI. The V and J ends lost 1 base and 6 bases respectively, with 10 bases between them. The length of the CDR3 is 15 residues. The CDR3 sequence: CASSEFMGLNSPLHF. The CDR3 bases are TGCGCCAGCAGTGAGTTTATGGGGCTTAATTCACCCCTCCACTTT.

This clonotype is medium-sized within its sample. This rearrangement joins TRBV12-3 or TRBV12-4 to TRBJ1-2; D is undetermined. Trimming took off 0 bases at V and 7 bases at J, with 12 bases between the two ends. The CDR3 totals 14 residues. CDR3 residues: CASSLARGKGGYTF. The CDR3 DNA follows: TGTGCCAGCAGTTTAGCGCGAGGGAAGGGTGGCTACACCTTC.